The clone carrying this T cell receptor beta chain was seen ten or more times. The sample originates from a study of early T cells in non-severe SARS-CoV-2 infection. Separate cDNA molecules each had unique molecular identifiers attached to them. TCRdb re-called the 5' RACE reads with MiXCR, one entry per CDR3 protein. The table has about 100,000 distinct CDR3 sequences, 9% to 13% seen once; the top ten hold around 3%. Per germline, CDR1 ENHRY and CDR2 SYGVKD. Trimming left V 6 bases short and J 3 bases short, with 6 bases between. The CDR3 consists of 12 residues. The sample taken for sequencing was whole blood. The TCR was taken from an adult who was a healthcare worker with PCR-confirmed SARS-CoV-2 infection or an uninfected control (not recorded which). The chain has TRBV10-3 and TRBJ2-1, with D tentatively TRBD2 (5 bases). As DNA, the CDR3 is TGTGCCATCAGAGGACTCTACAATGAGCAGTTCTTC. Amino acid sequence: CAIRGLYNEQFF.